This is a list of T cell receptor beta chains from one sample in a study of post-analysis software for immune sequencing data. TCRdb recomputed calls from the PCR reads with MiXCR, one row per CDR3 protein. The data hold about half a million distinct CDR3 sequences, with around 31% observed a single time. Material: blood. These TCRs come from a girl between 2 and 17 years old with multiple sclerosis. CDR3s include the opening cysteine and the closing phenylalanine or tryptophan. D genes are given only for firm matches. The size of a clone is reported for some rows only, either as once, few or many, or as a class for expanded clones.

>-|-|TRBJ1-5|TRBV6-5
CASSSTTFNQPQHF
TGTGCCAGCAGTTCTACTACGTTCAATCAGCCCCAGCATTTT
>-|TRBD2|TRBJ2-2|TRBV20-1
CSARDRSGGGNTGELFF
TGCAGTGCTAGAGATAGGAGTGGCGGGGGTAACACCGGGGAGCTGTTTTTT
>few|-|TRBJ2-3|TRBV5-1
CASSSNQDTQYF
TGCGCCAGCAGCTCCAACCAGGATACGCAGTATTTT
>few|-|TRBJ2-3|TRBV5-1
CASSGHSRSTDTQYF
TGCGCCAGCAGCGGTCATAGTCGGAGCACAGATACGCAGTATTTT
>-|-|TRBJ1-2|TRBV12-3/TRBV12-4
CASSYTANYGYTF
TGTGCCAGCAGTTACACAGCTAACTATGGCTACACCTTC
>few|TRBD1|TRBJ1-1|TRBV20-1
CSAGRDSRIAEAFF
TGCAGTGCTGGGAGGGACAGTCGAATTGCTGAAGCTTTCTTT
>-|-|TRBJ1-1|TRBV18
CASSRELQGRGTEAFF
TGTGCCAGCTCACGTGAACTACAGGGTCGGGGCACTGAAGCTTTCTTT
>-|TRBD1|TRBJ2-3|TRBV12-5
CAGTRDRGRGDTQYF
TGTGCTGGGACCAGGGACAGGGGCAGGGGAGATACGCAGTATTTT
>few|-|TRBJ2-1|TRBV15
CATSRDIQGRNEQFF
TGTGCCACCAGCAGAGATATTCAGGGGAGGAATGAGCAGTTCTTC
>-|-|TRBJ1-5|TRBV5-1
CASSWDTNQPQHF
TGCGCCAGCAGCTGGGACACCAATCAGCCCCAGCATTTT
>few|-|TRBJ2-5|TRBV7-2
CASSQGGVIQETQYF
TGTGCCAGCAGCCAAGGGGGGGTCATACAAGAGACCCAGTACTTC
>few|TRBD2|TRBJ2-1|TRBV7-3
CASSPSFRPRGDEQFF
TGTGCCAGCAGCCCATCATTCCGGCCACGGGGGGATGAGCAGTTCTTC
>few|-|TRBJ1-5|TRBV20-1
CSARDRGGLGFNSNQPQHF
TGCAGTGCTAGAGATCGGGGAGGTTTAGGTTTCAATAGCAATCAGCCCCAGCATTTT
>-|-|TRBJ1-5|TRBV2
CASSDYGTREKPQHF
TGTGCCAGCAGTGACTATGGGACCAGGGAAAAGCCCCAGCATTTT
>-|-|TRBJ2-7|TRBV15
CATSRDRNEQYF
TGTGCCACCAGCAGAGATCGGAACGAGCAGTACTTC
>few|-|TRBJ1-2|TRBV10-2
CASSFIGQPANYGYTF
TGCGCCAGCAGTTTTATCGGACAGCCAGCTAACTATGGCTACACCTTC
>-|-|TRBJ2-2|TRBV5-5
CASSGLTANTGELFF
TGTGCCAGCAGCGGGCTGACAGCGAACACCGGGGAGCTGTTTTTT
>few|-|TRBJ2-7|TRBV12-3/TRBV12-4
CASSFLESHEQYF
TGTGCCAGCAGTTTTCTAGAGTCCCACGAGCAGTACTTC
>-|-|TRBJ2-3|TRBV9
CASSVALAVDTQYF
TGTGCCAGCAGCGTAGCACTAGCAGTAGATACGCAGTATTTT
>few|-|TRBJ1-2|TRBV28
CASSFPGTGGYTF
TGTGCCAGCAGTTTTCCAGGGACGGGGGGCTACACCTTC
>-|TRBD1|TRBJ1-5|TRBV20-1
CSASPLGTDNQPQHF
TGCAGTGCTAGTCCGCTGGGGACAGACAATCAGCCCCAGCATTTT
>-|-|TRBJ2-1|TRBV5-1
CASSLTNQSSYNEQFF
TGCGCCAGCAGCCTGACTAACCAGAGCTCCTACAATGAGCAGTTCTTC
>few|-|TRBJ1-1|TRBV29-1
CSVEPETNTEAFF
TGCAGCGTTGAACCAGAAACGAACACTGAAGCTTTCTTT
>many|-|TRBJ1-2|TRBV3-1
CASSQRGHGYTF
TGTGCCAGCAGCCAGAGGGGACATGGCTACACCTTC
>-|-|TRBJ2-3|TRBV5-1
CASSLKFGREASADTQYF
TGCGCCAGCAGCTTGAAGTTTGGCAGGGAGGCCAGTGCAGATACGCAGTATTTT
>-|TRBD1|TRBJ2-7|TRBV11-2
CASSLGTGGLGSYEQYF
TGTGCCAGCAGCTTAGGAACAGGGGGCTTAGGGTCCTACGAGCAGTACTTC
>few|-|TRBJ2-5|TRBV5-1
CASRTGTAEETQYF
TGCGCCAGCAGGACCGGGACTGCCGAAGAGACCCAGTACTTC
>few|-|TRBJ1-2|TRBV4-1
CASSQLQTANYGYTF
TGCGCCAGCAGCCAACTTCAAACCGCCAACTATGGCTACACCTTC
>-|TRBD1|TRBJ2-3|TRBV27
CASRTGLWDTQYF
TGTGCCAGCAGGACAGGGCTATGGGATACGCAGTATTTT
>-|-|TRBJ2-2|TRBV4-1
CASSQVTGQKTGELFF
TGCGCCAGCAGCCAAGTCACAGGGCAGAAAACCGGGGAGCTGTTTTTT
>few|TRBD1|TRBJ1-2|TRBV5-6
CASSPSGGEFYGYTF
TGTGCCAGCAGCCCATCAGGGGGCGAATTCTATGGCTACACCTTC
>-|-|TRBJ2-5|TRBV6-5
CASSTQVRETQYF
TGTGCCAGCAGTACCCAGGTTAGGGAGACCCAGTACTTC
>-|-|TRBJ2-5|TRBV10-1
CTSSEGLGVGKTQYF
TGCACCAGCAGTGAGGGACTGGGGGTCGGGAAGACCCAGTACTTC
>many|-|TRBJ1-2|TRBV6-5
CASGLRGAGYTF
TGTGCCAGCGGTCTCAGGGGTGCTGGCTACACCTTC
>once|-|TRBJ1-2|TRBV7-9
CASSFKGPDYGYTF
TGTGCCAGCAGCTTTAAGGGCCCGGACTATGGCTACACCTTC
>-|-|TRBJ2-1|TRBV4-1
CASSQTTGANYNEQFF
TGCGCCAGCAGTCAGACAACCGGGGCCAACTACAATGAGCAGTTCTTC
>few|-|TRBJ2-6|TRBV11-2
CASSSPRHDPSGANVLTF
TGTGCCAGCAGCTCTCCCAGGCACGACCCCTCTGGGGCCAACGTCCTGACTTTC
>-|-|TRBJ2-5|TRBV11-2
CASSLIRGSGETQYF
TGTGCCAGCAGCTTGATTCGTGGGAGCGGAGAGACCCAGTACTTC
>-|-|TRBJ2-7|TRBV5-6
CASSLVRRSYEQYF
TGTGCCAGCAGCTTGGTCAGGCGCTCCTACGAGCAGTACTTC
>many|TRBD1|TRBJ1-2|TRBV20-1
CSASGTGYGYTF
TGCAGTGCTAGCGGGACAGGGTATGGCTACACCTTC